This TCR beta chain was sequenced during a study of CD8 T cells in Susac syndrome. Study at large: When blood was collected, patients with Susac syndrome were therapy-naive, were taking corticosteroids, or were receiving intravenous immunoglobulin alone. Study conclusions and caveats: That the number of individuals in its TCR sequencing and HLA analysis was relatively small was acknowledged by the study.

Negative isolation was used for CD8+ and CD4+ T cells, and FACS enrichment was applied to TEMRA cells. cDNA came from roughly 0.47 to 1 ug RNA primed by random hexamers. Amplification of TCR beta CDR3 used immunoSEQ multiplex PCR across 54 Vbeta and 13 Jbeta. TCRdb re-called the immunoSEQ multiplex PCR reads through MiXCR, storing one row per CDR3 protein. The sample records under 200,000 distinct CDR3 sequences, 95% being singletons. V was clipped by 3 bases and J by 6 bases, with 11 bases between them. CDR3 size: 13 residues. Turning to this clonotype: Its cognate antigen is unknown.

The V call is TRBV12-3 or TRBV12-4, the J call TRBJ1-1; D is undetermined. Sequenced material: CD4+ T cells from PBMCs. This sequence was found in a human donor with Susac syndrome. The CDR3 sequence: CASSLGFVAEAFF. The CDR3 nucleotides are TGTGCCAGCAGTTTGGGGTTCGTAGCTGAAGCTTTCTTT.